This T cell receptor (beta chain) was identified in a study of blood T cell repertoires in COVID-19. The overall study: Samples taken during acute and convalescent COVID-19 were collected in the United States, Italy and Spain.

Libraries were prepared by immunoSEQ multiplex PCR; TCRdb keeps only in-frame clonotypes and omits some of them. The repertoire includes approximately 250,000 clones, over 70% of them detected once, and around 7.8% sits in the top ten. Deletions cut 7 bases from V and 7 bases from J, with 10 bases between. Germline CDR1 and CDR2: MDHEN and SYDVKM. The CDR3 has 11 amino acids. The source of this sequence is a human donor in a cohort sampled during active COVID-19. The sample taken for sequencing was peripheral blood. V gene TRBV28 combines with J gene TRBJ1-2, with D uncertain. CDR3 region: CASKTRGGYTF. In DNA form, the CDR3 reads TGTGCCAGCAAGACGCGAGGTGGCTACACCTTC.